The clone carrying this TCR beta chain occurred a few times. What it recognizes is unknown. This specimen belongs to a study of T cells in Graves' hyperthyroidism and ophthalmopathy. Points from the study as a whole: Stable hyperthyroidism and ophthalmopathy were separated using 13 V-J signatures. The majority of expanded thyroid clonotypes above 0.001 also appeared in blood.

The CDR3 extends over 19 amino acids. With V trimmed by 6 bases and J by 5 bases, 17 bases remained unmatched. Per germline, CDR1 MNHEY and CDR2 SVGEGT. The source material, RNA transcripts, was used to amplify TCR beta CDR3 regions. The TCR CDR3 first-round RT-PCR relied on the HTBI primer set. In TCRdb, the multiplex PCR reads were re-called with MiXCR into one record per CDR3 protein. The sample holds approximately 520,000 distinct CDR3 sequences, under 25% seen once. V gene TRBV6-2 or TRBV6-3 combines with J gene TRBJ2-2; 11 bases match TRBD1. The TCR originated in a man aged 18 to 30 with Graves' hyperthyroidism. The sample consisted of blood. DNA of the CDR3: TGTGCCAGCAGCTCCGCCGGACAGGGGGCGCGTAGGGGAACCGGGGAGCTGTTTTTT. Its translation: CASSSAGQGARRGTGELFF.